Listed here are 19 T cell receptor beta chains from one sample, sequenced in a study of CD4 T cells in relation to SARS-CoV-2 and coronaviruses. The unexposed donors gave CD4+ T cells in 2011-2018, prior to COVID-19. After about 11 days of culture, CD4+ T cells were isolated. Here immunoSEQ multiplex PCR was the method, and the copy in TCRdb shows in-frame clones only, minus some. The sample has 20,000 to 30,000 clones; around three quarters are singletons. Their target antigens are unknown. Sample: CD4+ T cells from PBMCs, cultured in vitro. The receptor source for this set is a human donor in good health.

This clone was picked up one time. CDR3 in amino acids: CATDGTSGGSDTQYF. CDR3 in DNA: TGTGCCACCGACGGGACTAGCGGGGGGTCAGATACGCAGTATTTT. This chain connects TRBV19 to TRBJ2-3, with 15 nucleotides matching TRBD2. From germline, CDR1 is LNHDA and CDR2 SQIVND (reference sequence). The CDR3 runs to 15 residues. V lost 10 bases and J lost 4; bases outside the gene matches: 6. Full variable domain (missing parts from reference TRBV19 and TRBJ2-3): DGGITQSPKYLFRKEGQNVTLSCEQNLNHDAMYWYRQDPGQGLRLIYYSQIVNDFQKGDIAEGYSVSREKKESFPLTVTSAQKNPTAFYLCATDGTSGGSDTQYFGPGTRLTVL.

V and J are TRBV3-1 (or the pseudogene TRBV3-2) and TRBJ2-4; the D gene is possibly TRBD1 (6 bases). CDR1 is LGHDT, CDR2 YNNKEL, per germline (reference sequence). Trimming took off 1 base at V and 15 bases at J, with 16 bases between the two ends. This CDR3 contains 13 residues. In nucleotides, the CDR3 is TGTGCCAGCAGCCAAGGTTTGGGGGCCTTCTCGTACTTC. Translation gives CASSQGLGAFSYF.

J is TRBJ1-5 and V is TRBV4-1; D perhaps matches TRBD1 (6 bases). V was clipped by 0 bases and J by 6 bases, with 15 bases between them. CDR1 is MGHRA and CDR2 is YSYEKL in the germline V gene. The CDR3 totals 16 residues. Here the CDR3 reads CASSQEHTAGAQPQHF. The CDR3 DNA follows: TGCGCCAGCAGCCAAGAACATACGGCAGGGGCTCAGCCCCAGCATTTT.

CDR3 DNA: TGTGCCAGCAGTTTTGGCGGGGCTCCGAACACTGAAGCTTTCTTT. Translating it yields CASSFGGAPNTEAFF. The J gene is TRBJ1-1, the V gene TRBV28, with a possible D match to TRBD1 (5 bases). The CDR3 covers 15 residues. The germline V gene has CDR1 MDHEN and CDR2 SYDVKM. V lost 3 bases to trimming and J lost 1 base, with 12 bases between them.

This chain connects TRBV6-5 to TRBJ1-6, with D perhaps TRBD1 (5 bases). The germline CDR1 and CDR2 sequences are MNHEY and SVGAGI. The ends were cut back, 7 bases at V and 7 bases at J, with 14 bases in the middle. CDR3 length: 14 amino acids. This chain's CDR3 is CASTDYRGNSPLHF. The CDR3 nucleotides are TGTGCCAGCACCGACTACCGGGGGAATTCACCCCTCCACTTT.

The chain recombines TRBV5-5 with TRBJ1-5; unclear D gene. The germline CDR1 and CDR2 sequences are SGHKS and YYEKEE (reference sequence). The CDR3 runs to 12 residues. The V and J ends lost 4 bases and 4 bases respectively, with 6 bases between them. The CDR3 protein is CASSENNQPQHF. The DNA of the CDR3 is TGTGCCAGCAGCGAAAATAATCAGCCCCAGCATTTT.

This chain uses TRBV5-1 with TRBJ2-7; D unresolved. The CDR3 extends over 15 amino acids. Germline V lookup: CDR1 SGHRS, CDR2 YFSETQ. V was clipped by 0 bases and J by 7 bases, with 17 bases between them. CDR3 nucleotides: TGCGCCAGCAGCTTGGTTGTAGGGTCATCAGGTGAGCAGTACTTC. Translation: CASSLVVGSSGEQYF.

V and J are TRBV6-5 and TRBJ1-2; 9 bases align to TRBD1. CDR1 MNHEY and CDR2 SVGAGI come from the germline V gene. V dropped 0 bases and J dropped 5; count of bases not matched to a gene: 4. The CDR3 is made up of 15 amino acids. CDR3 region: CASSYSETGGYGYTF. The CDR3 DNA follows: TGTGCCAGCAGTTACTCGGAGACAGGGGGATATGGCTACACCTTC.

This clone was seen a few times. The CDR3 bases are TGTGCCAGCAGTGAACGGGGGGACGGAAACACCATATATTTT. It encodes CASSERGDGNTIYF. The V gene is TRBV6-1, the J gene TRBJ1-3; TRBD1 might be the D (5 bases). V lost 2 bases and J lost 4, with 9 bases in between. Germline lookup yields CDR1 MNHNS and CDR2 SASEGT. The length of the CDR3 is 14 residues.

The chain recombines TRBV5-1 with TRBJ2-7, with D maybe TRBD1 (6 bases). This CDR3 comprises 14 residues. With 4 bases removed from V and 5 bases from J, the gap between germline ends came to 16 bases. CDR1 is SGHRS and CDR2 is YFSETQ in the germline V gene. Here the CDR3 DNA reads TGCGCCAGCAGCGAAACAGGGCGTTTCCACGAGCAGTACTTC. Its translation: CASSETGRFHEQYF.

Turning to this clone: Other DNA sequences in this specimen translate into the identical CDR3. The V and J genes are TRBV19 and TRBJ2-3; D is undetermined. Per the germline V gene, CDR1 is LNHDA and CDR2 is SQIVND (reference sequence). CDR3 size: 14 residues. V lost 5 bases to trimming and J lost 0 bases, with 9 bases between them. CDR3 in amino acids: CASSSTTSTDTQYF. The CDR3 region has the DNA TGTGCCAGTAGTTCCACAACTAGCACAGATACGCAGTATTTT.

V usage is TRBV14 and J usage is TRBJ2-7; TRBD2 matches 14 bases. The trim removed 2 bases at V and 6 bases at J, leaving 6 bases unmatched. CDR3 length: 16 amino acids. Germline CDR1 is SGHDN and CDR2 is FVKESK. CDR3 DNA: TGTGCCAGCAGCCAACTCGGGACTAGCGGGAGCTCCGAGCAGTACTTC. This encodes CASSQLGTSGSSEQYF.

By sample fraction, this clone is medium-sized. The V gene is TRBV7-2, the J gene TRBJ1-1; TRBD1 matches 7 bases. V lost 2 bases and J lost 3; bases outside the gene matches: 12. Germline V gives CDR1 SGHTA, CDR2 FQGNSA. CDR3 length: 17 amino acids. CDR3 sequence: CASSLLGTVDRYTEAFF. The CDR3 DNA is TGTGCCAGCAGCTTATTAGGTACCGTGGACAGGTACACTGAAGCTTTCTTT.

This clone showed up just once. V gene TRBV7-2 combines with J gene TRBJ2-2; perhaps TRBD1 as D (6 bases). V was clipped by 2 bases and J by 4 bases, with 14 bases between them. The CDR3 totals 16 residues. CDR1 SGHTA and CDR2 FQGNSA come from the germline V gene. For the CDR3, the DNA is TGTGCCAGCAGCTTAAGGCCCGACAGGAGCACCGGGGAGCTGTTTTTT. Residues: CASSLRPDRSTGELFF.

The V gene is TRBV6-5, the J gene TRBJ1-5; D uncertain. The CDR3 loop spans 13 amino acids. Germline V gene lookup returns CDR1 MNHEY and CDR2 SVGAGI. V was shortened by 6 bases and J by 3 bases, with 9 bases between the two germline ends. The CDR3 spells CASRQRYNQPQHF. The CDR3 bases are TGTGCCAGCAGGCAGCGGTACAATCAGCCCCAGCATTTT.

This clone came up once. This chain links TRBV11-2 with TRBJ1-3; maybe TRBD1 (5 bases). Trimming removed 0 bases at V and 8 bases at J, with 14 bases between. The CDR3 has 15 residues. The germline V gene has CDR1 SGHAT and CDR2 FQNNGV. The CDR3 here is CASSLDGGFADTIYF. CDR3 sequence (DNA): TGTGCCAGCAGCTTAGATGGGGGTTTCGCAGACACCATATATTTT.

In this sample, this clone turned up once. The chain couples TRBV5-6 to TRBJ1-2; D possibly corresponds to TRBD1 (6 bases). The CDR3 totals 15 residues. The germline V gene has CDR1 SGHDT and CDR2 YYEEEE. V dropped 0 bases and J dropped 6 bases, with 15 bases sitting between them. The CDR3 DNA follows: TGTGCCAGCAGCTTGGCGGGACAATCGTGGGATGGCTACACCTTC. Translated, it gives CASSLAGQSWDGYTF. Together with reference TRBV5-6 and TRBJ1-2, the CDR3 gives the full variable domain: DAGVTQSPTHLIKTRGQQVTLRCSPKSGHDTVSWYQQALGQGPQFIFQYYEEEERQRGNFPDRFSGHQFPNYSSELNVNALLLGDSALYLCASSLAGQSWDGYTFGSGTRLTVV.

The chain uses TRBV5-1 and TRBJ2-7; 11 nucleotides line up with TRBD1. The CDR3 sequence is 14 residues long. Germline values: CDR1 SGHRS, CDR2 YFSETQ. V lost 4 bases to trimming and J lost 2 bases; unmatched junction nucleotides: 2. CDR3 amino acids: CASSQGQGAYEQYF. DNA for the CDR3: TGCGCCAGCAGCCAGGGACAGGGGGCCTACGAGCAGTACTTC.

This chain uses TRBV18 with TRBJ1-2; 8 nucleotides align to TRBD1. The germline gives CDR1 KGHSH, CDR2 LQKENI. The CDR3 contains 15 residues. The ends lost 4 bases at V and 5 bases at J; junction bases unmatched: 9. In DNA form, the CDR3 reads TGTGCCAGCTCACTCGGACAGGGAGTCGGTTATGGCTACACCTTC. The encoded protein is CASSLGQGVGYGYTF.